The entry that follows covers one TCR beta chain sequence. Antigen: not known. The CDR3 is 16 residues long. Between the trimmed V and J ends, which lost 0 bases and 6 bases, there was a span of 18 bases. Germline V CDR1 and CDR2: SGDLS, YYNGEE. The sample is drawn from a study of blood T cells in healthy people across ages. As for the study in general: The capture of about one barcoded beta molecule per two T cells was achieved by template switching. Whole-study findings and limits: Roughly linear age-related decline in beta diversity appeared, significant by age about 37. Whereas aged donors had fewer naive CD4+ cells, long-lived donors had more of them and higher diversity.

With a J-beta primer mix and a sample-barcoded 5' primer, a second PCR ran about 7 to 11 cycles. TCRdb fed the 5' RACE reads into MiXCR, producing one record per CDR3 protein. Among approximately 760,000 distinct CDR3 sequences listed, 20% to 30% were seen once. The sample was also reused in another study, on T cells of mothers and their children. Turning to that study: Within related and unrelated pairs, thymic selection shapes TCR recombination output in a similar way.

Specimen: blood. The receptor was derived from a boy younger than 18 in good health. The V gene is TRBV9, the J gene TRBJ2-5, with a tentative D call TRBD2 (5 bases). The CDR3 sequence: CASSVDSGYRPKTQYF. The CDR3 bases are TGTGCCAGCAGCGTAGATTCGGGATACCGCCCGAAGACCCAGTACTTC.